This T cell receptor beta chain was profiled in a study of a mutant IDH1 vaccine in newly diagnosed glioma. At the level of the study: Following radiotherapy alone, or alongside temozolomide cycles, vaccination was started after an interval of 4-6 weeks. V12 took place at week 35, and V13 at week 47.

Some clones are missing from TCRdb's copy, which holds only in-frame ones; the method was immunoSEQ multiplex PCR. The repertoire consists of 40,000 to 60,000 clones, with approximately 80% occurring once and the leading ten covering 6% to 8%. Details on this clone: The target antigen is unknown.

CDR3 length equals 16 residues. V gave up 4 bases and J gave up 0 bases; unmatched junction bases: 3. CDR1 is SEHNR and CDR2 is FQNEAQ in the germline V gene (reference sequence). Time point reported: week 35, safety follow-up. One vaccine dose held 300 ug of mutant IDH1 20-mer peptide and came with topical imiquimod. This specimen consisted of PBMCs, obtained from a glioma patient whose treatment included an IDH1 peptide vaccine. The receptor comes from a man aged 40-49 years with glioma. J is TRBJ2-2 and V is TRBV7-9, with 9 positions matching TRBD1. In nucleotides, the CDR3 is TGTGCCAGCAGCTCTGGGGACAGGGCGAACACCGGGGAGCTGTTTTTT. Translation: CASSSGDRANTGELFF.